A selection of T cell receptor beta chains follows, all from one sample in a study of control samples from healthy donors and cancer patients. Some clones are missing from TCRdb's copy, which holds only in-frame ones; the method was immunoSEQ multiplex PCR. Of around 42,000 clones listed, approximately 87% were seen once; the top ten hold 47%. What was sequenced was blood. The receptors here all came from a man aged 60 to 75 in good health. CDR3s include the opening cysteine and the closing phenylalanine or tryptophan. D genes are given only for firm matches. Where a row states a size, it is once, few, many or the class of an expanded clone; other rows omit it.

j_gene,v_gene,d_gene,abundance,CDR3nt,CDR3aa
TRBJ2-7,TRBV7-9,TRBD2,NA,TGTGCCAGCAGCCCGGGACTAGCCATATACGAGCAGTACTTC,CASSPGLAIYEQYF
TRBJ1-2,TRBV7-9,NA,once,TGTGCCAGCAGCCCTGGAAGAGATCAAGGCTACACCTTC,CASSPGRDQGYTF
TRBJ2-5,TRBV7-7,TRBD2,NA,TGTGCCAGCAGCCTTCTAGCGGGGGGGAGTCCGTACCAAGAGACCCAGTACTTC,CASSLLAGGSPYQETQYF
TRBJ2-5,TRBV5-5,TRBD1,NA,TGTGCCAGCAGCTCGTTGACAGGGGACCCTTGGGACTACTTC,CASSSLTGDPWDYF
TRBJ2-7,TRBV4-3,TRBD2,few,TGCGCCAGCAGCCAAGAGTACCTAGCGGGGGGGCTAACTTACGAGCAGTACTTC,CASSQEYLAGGLTYEQYF
TRBJ1-1,TRBV19,NA,NA,TGTGCCAGTAGTATTGACAGCACGAACACTGAAGCTTTCTTT,CASSIDSTNTEAFF
TRBJ2-5,TRBV5-6,NA,NA,TGTGCCAGCAGCTCGGTCGTGGGCGCGAAGACCCAGTACTTC,CASSSVVGAKTQYF
TRBJ1-4,TRBV28,TRBD1,NA,TGTGCCAGCAGTTCGGGACAGATTTCGGGAAAACTGTTTTTT,CASSSGQISGKLFF
TRBJ1-1,TRBV15,NA,NA,TGTGCCACCAGCAGTTTAACGGTCCCGAGGACTGAAGCTTTCTTT,CATSSLTVPRTEAFF
TRBJ1-1,TRBV5-5,NA,NA,TGTGCCAGCAGCTTGTCCCCGGCGAACACTGAAGCTTTCTTT,CASSLSPANTEAFF
TRBJ1-6,TRBV5-1,NA,once,TGCGCCAGCAGCTCGTTGGTTAGGGGAGATTCACCCCTCCACTTT,CASSSLVRGDSPLHF
TRBJ1-1,TRBV5-4,NA,NA,TGTGCCAGCAGCTTGGAAAGGGGCACTGAAGCTTTCTTT,CASSLERGTEAFF
TRBJ1-1,TRBV30,NA,few,TGTGCCTGGTGGCGGGGGGCAGACATGAACACTGAAGCTTTCTTT,CAWWRGADMNTEAFF
TRBJ1-6,TRBV19,NA,NA,TGTGCCAGTAGTATCTACGGGACGGCTAATAATTCACCCCTCCACTTT,CASSIYGTANNSPLHF
TRBJ1-1,TRBV29-1,NA,NA,TGCAGCGTTGAAGGTCAACCGAACACTGAAGCTTTCTTT,CSVEGQPNTEAFF
TRBJ1-1,TRBV7-2,NA,NA,TGTGCCAGCAGCCCCCCGGGGGGGCAGAACACTGAAGCTTTCTTT,CASSPPGGQNTEAFF
TRBJ1-5,TRBV2,NA,NA,TGTGCCAGCAGTGCGACAGTAAGCAATCAGCCCCAGCATTTT,CASSATVSNQPQHF
TRBJ2-1,TRBV11-2,NA,once,TGTGCCAGCGGCCAGAGCAGCTCCTACAATGAGCAGTTCTTC,CASGQSSSYNEQFF
TRBJ1-6,TRBV4-1,NA,few,TGCGCCAGCAGCCAAGATCTCCTGTATCGGACCTATAATTCACCCCTCCACTTT,CASSQDLLYRTYNSPLHF
TRBJ2-7,TRBV27,NA,few,TGTGCCAGCAGTCCTAGACAGGGTGGCGGGGCAAGCTACGAGCAGTACTTC,CASSPRQGGGASYEQYF
TRBJ2-3,TRBV10-3,NA,NA,TGTGCCATCAGTCAGAGCGGTGCTAGCACAGATACGCAGTATTTT,CAISQSGASTDTQYF
TRBJ2-1,TRBV27,NA,NA,TGTGCCAGCAGTTTTACGGCGGGACCCTACAATGAGCAGTTCTTC,CASSFTAGPYNEQFF
TRBJ2-7,TRBV5-6,TRBD1,medium-sized,TGTGCCAGCAGCTTACCTGACACAGGGGCTCGGGACGAGCAGTACTTC,CASSLPDTGARDEQYF
TRBJ2-5,TRBV5-4,TRBD2,once,TGTGCCAGCAGCTTGGCCGGAGGACTAGCGGGAGTAGAGACCCAGTACTTC,CASSLAGGLAGVETQYF
TRBJ2-6,TRBV12-5,NA,NA,TGTGCTAGTGGTTTCACTGGGGCCAACGTCCTGACTTTC,CASGFTGANVLTF
TRBJ2-5,TRBV6-1,NA,NA,TGTGCCAGCAGTGAAGACAGCGGTTGGTACCAAGAGACCCAGTACTTC,CASSEDSGWYQETQYF
TRBJ2-7,TRBV5-4,TRBD1,NA,TGTGCCAGCAGCAGGGACAGGGAGCCCTACGAGCAGTACTTC,CASSRDREPYEQYF